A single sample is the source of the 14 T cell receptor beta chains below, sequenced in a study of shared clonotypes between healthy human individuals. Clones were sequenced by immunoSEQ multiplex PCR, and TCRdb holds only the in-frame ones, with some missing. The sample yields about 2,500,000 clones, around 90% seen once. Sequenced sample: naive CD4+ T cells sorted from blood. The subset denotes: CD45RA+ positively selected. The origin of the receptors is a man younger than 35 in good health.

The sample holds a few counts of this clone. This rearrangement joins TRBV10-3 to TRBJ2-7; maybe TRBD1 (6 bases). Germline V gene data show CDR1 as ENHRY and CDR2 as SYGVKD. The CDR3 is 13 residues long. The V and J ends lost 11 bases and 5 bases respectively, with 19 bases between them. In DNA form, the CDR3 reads TGTGCCGCCGGACAGATAGCTCGCAACGAGCAGTACTTC. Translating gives CAAGQIARNEQYF.

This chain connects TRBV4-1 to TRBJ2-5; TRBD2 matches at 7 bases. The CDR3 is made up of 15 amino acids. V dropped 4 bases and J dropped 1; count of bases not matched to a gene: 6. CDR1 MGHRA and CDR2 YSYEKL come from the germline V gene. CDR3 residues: CASSPRDYLQETQYF. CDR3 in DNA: TGCGCCAGCAGCCCCCGGGACTACCTCCAAGAGACCCAGTACTTC.

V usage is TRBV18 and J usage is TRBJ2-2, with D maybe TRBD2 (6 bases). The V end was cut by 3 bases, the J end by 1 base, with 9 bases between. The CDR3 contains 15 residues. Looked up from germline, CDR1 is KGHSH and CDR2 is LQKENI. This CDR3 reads CASSPGLQNTGELFF. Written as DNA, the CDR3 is TGTGCCAGCTCACCGGGACTGCAGAACACCGGGGAGCTGTTTTTT.

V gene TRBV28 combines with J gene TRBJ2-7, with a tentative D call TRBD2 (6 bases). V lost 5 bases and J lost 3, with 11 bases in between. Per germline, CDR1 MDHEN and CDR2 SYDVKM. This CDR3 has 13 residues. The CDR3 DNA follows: TGTGCCAGCAGTCTAGCGCCCCGCTACGAGCAGTACTTC. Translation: CASSLAPRYEQYF.

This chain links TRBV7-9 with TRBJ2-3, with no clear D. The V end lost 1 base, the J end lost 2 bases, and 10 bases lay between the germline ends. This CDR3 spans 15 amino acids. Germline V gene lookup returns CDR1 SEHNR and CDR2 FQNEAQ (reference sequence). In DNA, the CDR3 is TGTGCCAGCAGCTTAGAGACCGCTACCACAGATACGCAGTATTTT. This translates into CASSLETATTDTQYF.

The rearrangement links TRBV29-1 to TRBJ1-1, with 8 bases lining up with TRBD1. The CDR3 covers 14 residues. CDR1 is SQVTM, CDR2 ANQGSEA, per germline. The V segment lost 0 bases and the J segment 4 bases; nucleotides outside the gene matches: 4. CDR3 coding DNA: TGCAGCGTTGAAGATACAGGGGGTGTCACTGAAGCTTTCTTT. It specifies CSVEDTGGVTEAFF.

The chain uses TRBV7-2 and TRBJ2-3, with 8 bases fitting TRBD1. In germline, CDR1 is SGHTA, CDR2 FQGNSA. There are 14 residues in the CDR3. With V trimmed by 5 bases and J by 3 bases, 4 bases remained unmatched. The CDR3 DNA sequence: TGTGCCAGCAGCCCAGGACAGGGAACAGATACGCAGTATTTT. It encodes CASSPGQGTDTQYF.

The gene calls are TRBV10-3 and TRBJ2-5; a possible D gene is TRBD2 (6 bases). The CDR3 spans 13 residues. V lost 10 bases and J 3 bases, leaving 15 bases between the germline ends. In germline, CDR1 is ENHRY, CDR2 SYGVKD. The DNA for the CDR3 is TGTGCCAGCGAAGCGGGTGACAAAGAGACCCAGTACTTC. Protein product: CASEAGDKETQYF.

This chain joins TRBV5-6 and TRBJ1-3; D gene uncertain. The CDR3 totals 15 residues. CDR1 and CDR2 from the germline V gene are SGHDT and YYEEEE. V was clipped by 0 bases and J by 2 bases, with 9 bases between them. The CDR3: CASSLGAGAGNTIYF. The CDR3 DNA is TGTGCCAGCAGCTTGGGAGCCGGGGCTGGAAACACCATATATTTT.

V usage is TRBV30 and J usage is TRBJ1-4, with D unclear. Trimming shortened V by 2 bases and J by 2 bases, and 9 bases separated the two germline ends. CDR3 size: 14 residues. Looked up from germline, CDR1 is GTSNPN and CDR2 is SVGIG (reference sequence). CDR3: CAWSTGRTNEKLFF. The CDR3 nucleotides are TGTGCCTGGAGTACCGGACGGACTAATGAAAAACTGTTTTTT.

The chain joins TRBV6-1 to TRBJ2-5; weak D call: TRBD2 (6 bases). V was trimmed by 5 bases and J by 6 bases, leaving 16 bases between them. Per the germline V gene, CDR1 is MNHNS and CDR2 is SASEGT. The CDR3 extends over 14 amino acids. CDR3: CASSSWGGYQTQYF. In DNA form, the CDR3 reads TGTGCCAGCAGTTCGTGGGGAGGATACCAGACCCAGTACTTC.

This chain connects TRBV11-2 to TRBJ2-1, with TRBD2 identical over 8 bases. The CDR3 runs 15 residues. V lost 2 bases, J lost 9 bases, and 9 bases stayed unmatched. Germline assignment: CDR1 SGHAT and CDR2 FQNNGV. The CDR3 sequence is CASSLRGRKGGEQFF. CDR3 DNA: TGTGCCAGCAGCTTACGCGGGAGGAAGGGGGGTGAGCAGTTCTTC.

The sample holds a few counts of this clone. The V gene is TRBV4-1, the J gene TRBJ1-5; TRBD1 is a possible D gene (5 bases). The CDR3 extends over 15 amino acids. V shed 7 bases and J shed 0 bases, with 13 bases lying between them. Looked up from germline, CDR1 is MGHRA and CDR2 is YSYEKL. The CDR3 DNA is TGCGCCAGCACCGGGACGGTTTATAGCAATCAGCCCCAGCATTTT. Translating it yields CASTGTVYSNQPQHF.

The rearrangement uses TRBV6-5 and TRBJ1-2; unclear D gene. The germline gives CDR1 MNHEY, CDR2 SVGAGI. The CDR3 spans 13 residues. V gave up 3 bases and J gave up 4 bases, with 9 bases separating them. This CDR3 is CASSYSYFYGYTF. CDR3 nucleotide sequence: TGTGCCAGCAGTTATTCCTACTTCTATGGCTACACCTTC.